This T cell receptor beta chain was profiled in a study of cytomegalovirus exposure and HLA in healthy donors. Overall study results and limits: In a later analysis, parvovirus B19, influenza, CMV and Epstein-Barr virus appeared linked to several top co-occurrence clusters.

PCR was performed using 60 Vbeta and 13 Jbeta primers. The method was immunoSEQ multiplex PCR; TCRdb's version includes in-frame clones alone and lacks a portion of them. The sample lists under 200,000 clones, around four fifths occurring once. Comments on this clone: Its antigen is still unknown.

Germline CDR1 MGHDK, CDR2 SYGVNS. CDR3 length: 14 residues. The V gene end was trimmed by 2 bases and the J gene end by 7 bases; junction bases not matched to a gene: 4. This clonotype originated in a male donor in good health and CMV-seropositive. The chain is built from TRBV25-1 and TRBJ1-4, with TRBD1 matching over 7 bases. Sequencing was performed on PBMCs. DNA for the CDR3: TGTGCCAGCAGTGAAGAGGGACAGTTTGAAAAACTGTTTTTT. This translates into CASSEEGQFEKLFF.